This T cell receptor (beta chain) was captured in a study of identical twins' blood T cells. Study-wide results and caveats: Shared environment remains a possible cause of twin similarity. Shared CDR3 clonotype counts between two donors mainly tracked the product of their cloneset sizes, twins included. Top TCRbeta clonotypes were shared more with twin than unrelated donors.

Germline V CDR1 and CDR2: LGHDT, YNNKEL (reference sequence). This CDR3 comprises 16 residues. In the original processing: Each donor had about 85,000 to nearly 500,000 clonotypes. TCRdb analysed the 5' RACE reads with MiXCR anew, one entry per CDR3 protein. In this record, the V and J calls reflect TCRdb's handling and not the investigators' own analysis. The sample has roughly 380,000 distinct CDR3 sequences, approximately 30% seen once; the top ten hold about 6.1%. Of note for this clonotype: Its antigen remains unknown. This may be a read error: a much more frequent sequence differs by one nucleotide.

The TCR was taken from a woman between 18 and 50 years old in good health. Sequenced input: PBMCs. The J gene is TRBJ2-1, the V gene TRBV3-1; 8 positions agree with TRBD2. The CDR3 region has the DNA TGTGCCAGCAGCCAAGTAACTAGCGGTACCTACAATGAGCAGTCCTTC. The encoded protein is CASSQVTSGTYNEQSF.